The present T cell receptor beta chain was sequenced within a study of cytomegalovirus exposure and HLA in healthy donors. Germline loops: CDR1 MNHNY, CDR2 SVGAGI (reference sequence). Trimming cost V 2 bases and J 8 bases; bases outside gene matches: 12. The CDR3 extends over 16 amino acids. A multiplex PCR was run with 60 Vbeta primers and 13 Jbeta primers. Some clones are missing from TCRdb's copy, which holds only in-frame ones; the method was immunoSEQ multiplex PCR. The profile shows some 150,000 clones, 80% of them singletons. The J gene is TRBJ2-3, the V gene TRBV6-6; TRBD1 matches 8 bases. Sequenced input: PBMCs. This clonotype was sampled from a man aged 25-40 years in good health and CMV-seropositive. For the CDR3, the DNA is TGTGCCAGCAGTTACGGGACAGGAGCCCTAGGCGGTACGCAGTATTTT. The encoded protein is CASSYGTGALGGTQYF.